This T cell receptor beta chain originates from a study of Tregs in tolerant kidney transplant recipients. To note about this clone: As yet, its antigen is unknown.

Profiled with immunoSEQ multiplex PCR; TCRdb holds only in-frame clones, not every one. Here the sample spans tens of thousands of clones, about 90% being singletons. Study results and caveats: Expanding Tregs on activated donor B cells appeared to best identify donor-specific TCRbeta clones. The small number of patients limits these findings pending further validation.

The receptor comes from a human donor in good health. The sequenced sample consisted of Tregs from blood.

CDR3 residues: CASSTKRVTEAFF. CDR3 sequence (DNA): TGTGCCAGTAGTACGAAGCGGGTCACTGAAGCTTTCTTT. The chain carries TRBV19 and TRBJ1-1; D gene ambiguous. The V and J ends lost 4 bases and 4 bases respectively, with 10 bases between them. Germline lookup yields CDR1 LNHDA and CDR2 SQIVND (reference sequence). The CDR3 is 13 amino acids. Supplemented by reference TRBV19 and TRBJ1-1, the full variable domain reads DGGITQSPKYLFRKEGQNVTLSCEQNLNHDAMYWYRQDPGQGLRLIYYSQIVNDFQKGDIAEGYSVSREKKESFPLTVTSAQKNPTAFYLCASSTKRVTEAFFGQGTRLTVV.